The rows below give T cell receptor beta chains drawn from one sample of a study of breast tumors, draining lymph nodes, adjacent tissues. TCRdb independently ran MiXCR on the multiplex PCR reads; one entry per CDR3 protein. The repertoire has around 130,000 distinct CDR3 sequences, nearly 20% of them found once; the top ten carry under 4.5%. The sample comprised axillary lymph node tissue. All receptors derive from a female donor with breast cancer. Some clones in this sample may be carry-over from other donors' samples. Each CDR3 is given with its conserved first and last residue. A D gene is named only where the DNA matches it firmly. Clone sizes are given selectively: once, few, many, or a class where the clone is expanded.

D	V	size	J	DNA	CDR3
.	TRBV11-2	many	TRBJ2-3	TGTGCCAGCAGCTCCTACTATGGCGATACGCAGTATTTT	CASSSYYGDTQYF
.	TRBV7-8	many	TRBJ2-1	TGTGCCAGCAGCTTAGCGGGGACCATCCCGAGCTCCTACAATGAGCAGTTCTTC	CASSLAGTIPSSYNEQFF
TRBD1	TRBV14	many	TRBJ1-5	TGTGCCAGCAGCCAAGTATATAGGGGGACAGGTAAATTTGAGCCCCAGCATTTT	CASSQVYRGTGKFEPQHF
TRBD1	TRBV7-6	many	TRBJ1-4	TGTGCCAGCAGCCTCGACAGGGGGCGGGAAAAACTGTTTTTT	CASSLDRGREKLFF
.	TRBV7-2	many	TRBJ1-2	TGTGCCAGCAGCTTAGTTCCAGGAGGGAACTATGGCTACACCTTC	CASSLVPGGNYGYTF
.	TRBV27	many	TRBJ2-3	TGTGCCAGCAGTTTACAGGGGCGCACAGATACGCAGTATTTT	CASSLQGRTDTQYF
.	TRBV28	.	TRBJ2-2	TGTGCCAGCAGAGGACGGGCCTTATCGAACACCGGGGAGCTGTTTTTT	CASRGRALSNTGELFF
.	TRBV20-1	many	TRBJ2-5	TGCAGTGCTAGATTATGGACGGAAGAGACCCAGTACTTC	CSARLWTEETQYF
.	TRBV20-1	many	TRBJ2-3	TGCAGTGCTAGGGGCCCCGGGTATGGAGATACGCAGTATTTT	CSARGPGYGDTQYF
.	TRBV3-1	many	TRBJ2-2	TGTGCCAGCAGCCGGAACACCGGGGAGCTGTTTTTT	CASSRNTGELFF
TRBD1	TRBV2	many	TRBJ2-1	TGTGCCAGCAGCGAATTAGACAGGGGGTTCTACAATGAGCAGTTCTTC	CASSELDRGFYNEQFF
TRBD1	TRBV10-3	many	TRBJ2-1	TGTGCCATCAGTGAGTCCGCCGGACAGGGTTGGAATGAGCAGTTCTTC	CAISESAGQGWNEQFF
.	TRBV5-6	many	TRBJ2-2	TGTGCCAGCAGCCCCCCCCCCCTCACCGGGGAGCTGTTTTTT	CASSPPPLTGELFF
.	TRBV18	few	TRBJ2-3	TGTGCCAGCAAACGACAGTCAATGGATAGCACAGATACGCAGTATTTT	CASKRQSMDSTDTQYF
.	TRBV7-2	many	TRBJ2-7	TGTGCCAGCAGCTTATTTAGGGTCAGCGAGGGTAGCGAGCAGTACTTC	CASSLFRVSEGSEQYF
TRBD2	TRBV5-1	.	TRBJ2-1	TGCGCCAGAGGGCCGGGACTAGCGGGCCCCTCCTACAATGAGCAGTTCTTC	CARGPGLAGPSYNEQFF
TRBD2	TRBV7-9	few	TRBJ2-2	TGTGCCAGCAGCTCCTGGGCGCTAGCGGACACCGGGGAGCTGTTTTTT	CASSSWALADTGELFF
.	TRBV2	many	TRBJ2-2	TGTGCCAGCAAACTCACCGGGGGAAACACCGGGGAGCTGTTTTTT	CASKLTGGNTGELFF
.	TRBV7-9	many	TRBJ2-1	TGTGCCAGCAGCACACACAATGAGCAGTTCTTC	CASSTHNEQFF
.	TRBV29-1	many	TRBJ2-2	TGCAGCGTTGACAGAGGTGCCCGGGAGCTGTTTTTT	CSVDRGARELFF
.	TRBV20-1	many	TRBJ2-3	TGCAGTGCTGAGGGACCTCTTAGCACAGATACGCAGTATTTT	CSAEGPLSTDTQYF
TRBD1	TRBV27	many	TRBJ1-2	TGTGCCAGCACCGACAGGGGGTCCAACTATGGCTACACCTTC	CASTDRGSNYGYTF
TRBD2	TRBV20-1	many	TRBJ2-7	TGCAGTGCTTCGAATAGCGGGAGGGTATACGAGCAGTACTTC	CSASNSGRVYEQYF
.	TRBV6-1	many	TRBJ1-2	TGTGCCAGCAGGGAAGGACAAGCCTATGGCTACACCTTC	CASREGQAYGYTF
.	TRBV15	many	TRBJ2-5	TGTGCCACCAGCAGACCTCGAGAGACCCAGTACTTC	CATSRPRETQYF
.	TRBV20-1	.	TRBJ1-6	TGCAGTGCTACCGACGGGTCGGGGGATTCACCCCTCCACTTT	CSATDGSGDSPLHF
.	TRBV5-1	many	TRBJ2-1	TGCGCCAGCAGCTTGGCCACGACGAGAGGACTTGAGCAGTTCTTC	CASSLATTRGLEQFF
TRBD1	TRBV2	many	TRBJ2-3	TGTGCCAGCACCTCGGCCAGGGGGCTTGGTACGCAGTATTTT	CASTSARGLGTQYF
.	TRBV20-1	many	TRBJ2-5	TGCAGTGCTAGCTGGGACTCCCCTAGGGAGACCCAGTACTTC	CSASWDSPRETQYF
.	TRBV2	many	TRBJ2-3	TGTGCCAGCAGTGAAGACGGTCCCACTAGCACAGATACGCAGTATTTT	CASSEDGPTSTDTQYF
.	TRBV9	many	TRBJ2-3	TGTGCCAGCAGCGTAGCAGCGATTAGCACAGATACGCAGTATTTT	CASSVAAISTDTQYF
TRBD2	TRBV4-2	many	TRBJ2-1	TGTGCCAGCAGCCAAGAAGCACTAGCGGGTTATAATGAGCAGTTCTTC	CASSQEALAGYNEQFF
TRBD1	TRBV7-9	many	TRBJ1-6	TGTGCCGGGGCGCGACAGGGGCGCTCCTATAATTCACCCCTCCACTTT	CAGARQGRSYNSPLHF
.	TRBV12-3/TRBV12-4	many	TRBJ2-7	TGTGCCAGCAGTTTCGGTTACGAGCAGTACTTC	CASSFGYEQYF
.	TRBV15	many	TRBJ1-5	TGTGCCACCGGAGTAGAGGGTGCAAACCAGCCCCAGCATTTT	CATGVEGANQPQHF
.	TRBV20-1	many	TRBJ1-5	TGCAGTGCTAGAGAACAAGGGTATCAGCCCCAGCATTTT	CSAREQGYQPQHF
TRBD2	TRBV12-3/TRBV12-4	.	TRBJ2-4	TGTGCCAGCAGTTCAGCTAGCGGGGGTCGCGTTCAGTACTTC	CASSSASGGRVQYF
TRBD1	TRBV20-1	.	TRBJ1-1	TGCAGTGCCAAGAGCAGGGGGCAATGGAAGAACACTGAAGCTTTCTTT	CSAKSRGQWKNTEAFF
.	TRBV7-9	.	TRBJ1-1	TGTGCCAGCAGCTTTCGTGAAGCTTTCTTT	CASSFREAFF
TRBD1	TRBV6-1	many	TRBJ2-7	TGTGCCAGCGGTCGACAGGGGGTCTACGAGCAGTACTTC	CASGRQGVYEQYF
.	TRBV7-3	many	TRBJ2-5	TGTGCCAGCAGCTCGATTAAGGGGGGGACCCAGTACTTC	CASSSIKGGTQYF
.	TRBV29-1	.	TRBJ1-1	TGCAGCGTTTCACCAACAGGGAACACTGAAGCTTTCTTT	CSVSPTGNTEAFF
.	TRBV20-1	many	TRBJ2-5	TGCAGTGGAGGGACGAGGTGGGAGACCCAGTACTTC	CSGGTRWETQYF
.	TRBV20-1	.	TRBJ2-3	TGCAGTGCCCCCGGGCGGTTCACAGATACGCAGTATTTT	CSAPGRFTDTQYF
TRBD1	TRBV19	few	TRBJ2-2	TGTGCCAGTAGTGTCCGGGACAGGGGGTTAACCGGGGAGCTGTTTTTT	CASSVRDRGLTGELFF
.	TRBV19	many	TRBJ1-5	TGTGCCAGTAGTGACTTCAATCAGCCCCAGCATTTT	CASSDFNQPQHF
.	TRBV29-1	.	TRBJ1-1	TGCAGCGTTGAAGATGGGGGACAAGCTTTCTTT	CSVEDGGQAFF
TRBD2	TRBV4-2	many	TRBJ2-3	TGTGCCAGCAGCCAAGGGAGTAGCGGGGGAGCAGATACGCAGTATTTT	CASSQGSSGGADTQYF
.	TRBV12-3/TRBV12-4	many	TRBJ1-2	TGTGCCAGCAGTTTTACACCGAATTATGGCTACACCTTC	CASSFTPNYGYTF
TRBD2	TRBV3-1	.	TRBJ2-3	TGTGCCAGCAGCCAAGCACTAGCGGGGGTGACAGATACGCAGTATTTT	CASSQALAGVTDTQYF
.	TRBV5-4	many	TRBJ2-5	TGTGCCAGCAGCAAGGAGGGGGGTGCCAGGCGGACCCAGTACTTC	CASSKEGGARRTQYF
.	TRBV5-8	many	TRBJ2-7	TGTGCCAGCAGCTCGGGATGGAGCACCTACGAGCAGTACTTC	CASSSGWSTYEQYF